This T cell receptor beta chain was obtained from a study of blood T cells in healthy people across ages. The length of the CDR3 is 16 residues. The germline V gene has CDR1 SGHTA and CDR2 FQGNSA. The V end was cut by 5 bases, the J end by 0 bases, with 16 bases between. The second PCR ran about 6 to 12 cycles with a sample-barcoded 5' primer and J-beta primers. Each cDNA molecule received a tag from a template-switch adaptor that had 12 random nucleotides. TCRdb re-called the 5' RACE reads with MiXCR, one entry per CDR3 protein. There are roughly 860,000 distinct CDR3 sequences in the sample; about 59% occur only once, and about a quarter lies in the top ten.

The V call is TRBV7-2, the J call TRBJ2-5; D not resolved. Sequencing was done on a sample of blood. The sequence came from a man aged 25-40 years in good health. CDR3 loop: CASSPHVAANQETQYF. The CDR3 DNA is TGTGCCAGCAGCCCCCATGTGGCAGCTAACCAAGAGACCCAGTACTTC.